Below, one T cell receptor (beta chain) is given with its context. What it binds is not known. Germline CDR1 reads MNHNS; CDR2 reads SASEGT. The CDR3 is 16 residues long. V lost 3 bases, J lost 7 bases, and 13 bases stayed unmatched. Repertoires were generated with immunoSEQ multiplex PCR, while TCRdb's copy carries only in-frame clones and drops some. The data hold 110,000 to 150,000 clones, with about 94% observed a single time. The sample belongs to a study of T cell responses to AZD1222 COVID-19 vaccine. Study findings and constraints: The study reported that nearly half of spike-specific TCRs target unmutated variant regions. Spike-specific TCR breadth and depth grew following two AZD1222 doses.

The sequences come from peripheral blood, collected on day 0 of AZD1222 vaccination. V and J are TRBV6-1 and TRBJ2-7; 9 bases are shared with TRBD1. The receptor's source is an adult in good health. The CDR3 reads CASSDTPGQGPGEQYF. CDR3 DNA: TGTGCCAGCAGTGACACGCCGGGACAGGGTCCGGGGGAGCAGTACTTC.